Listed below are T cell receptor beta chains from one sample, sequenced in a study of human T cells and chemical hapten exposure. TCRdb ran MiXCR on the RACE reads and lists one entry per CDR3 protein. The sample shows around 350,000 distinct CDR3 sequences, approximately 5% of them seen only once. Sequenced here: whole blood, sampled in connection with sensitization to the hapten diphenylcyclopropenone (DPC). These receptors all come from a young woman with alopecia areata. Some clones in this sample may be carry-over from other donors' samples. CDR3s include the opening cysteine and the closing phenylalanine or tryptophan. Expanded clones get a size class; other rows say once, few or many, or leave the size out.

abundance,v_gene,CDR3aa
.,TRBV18,CASSPRDEVYEQYF
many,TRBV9,CASSVVLGRRLQPQHF
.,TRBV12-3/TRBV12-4,CASSLLTGLQEQYF
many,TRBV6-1,CASSPNGPDEQYF
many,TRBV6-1,CASSSGRTDTQYF
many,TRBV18,CASSPPMIAGGYGYTF
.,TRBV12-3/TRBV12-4,CASSFGTGADTEAFF
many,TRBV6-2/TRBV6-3,CASSYSTGSRQFF
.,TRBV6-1,CASSVSTEQYGYTF
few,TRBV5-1,CASSGTSGTSTDTQYF
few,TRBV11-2,CASSSGLAGDNEQFF
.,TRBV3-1,CASSQEQGWNNSPLHF
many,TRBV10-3,CAISGDSRSTDTQYF
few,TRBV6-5,CASTKGGYNSPLHF
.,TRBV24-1,CATSDGRQGGTGELFF
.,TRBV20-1,CSADGTVDTYEQYF
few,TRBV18,CASSPDREAQPQHF
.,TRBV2,CASSPVGLEGNQPQHF
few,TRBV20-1,CSARGYRAPRKFATIYF
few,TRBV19,CASSSQGTFSYEQYF
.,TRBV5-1,CASSLDGHEKLFF
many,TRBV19,CASSPAGLASAEQYF
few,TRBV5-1,CASSFVVQTGTGELFF
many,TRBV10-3,CAIRESLSYEQYF
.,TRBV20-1,CSAPRSEQPYGYTF
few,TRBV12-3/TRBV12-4,CASSLRVTGNGEKLFF
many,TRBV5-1,CASSPPGGGNTEAFF
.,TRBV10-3,CAISESVVAGEQFF
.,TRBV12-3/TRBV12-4,CASSPTPGTGTEAFF
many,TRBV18,CASSILQEDGYTF
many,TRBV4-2,CASSPSSTSGGHGELFF
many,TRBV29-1,CSVGLTGEMQETQYF
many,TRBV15,CAMISGTGKSNQPQHF
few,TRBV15,CATSRARTGVSYEQYF
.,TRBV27,CASGGRGSYEQYF
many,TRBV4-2,CASSQGMTSGSYEQYF
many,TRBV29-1,CSVARGPHGYTF
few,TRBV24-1,CATGEGATDTQYF
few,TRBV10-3,CAISESTGNTGELFF
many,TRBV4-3,CASSQDSIIANTEAFF
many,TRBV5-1,CASSLEGASPLHF
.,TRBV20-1,CSAREVIKTGGSYEQYF
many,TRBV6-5,CASSASGSTDTQYF
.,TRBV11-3,CASSPSTSGGRSYF
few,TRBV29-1,CSVRGTGLADTQYF
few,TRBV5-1,CASNLAGPSNTQYF
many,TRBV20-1,CSARVAHDLDTEAFF
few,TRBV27,CASSLKSDWTYNEQFF
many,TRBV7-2,CASSSTRTGVVQPQHF
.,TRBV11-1,CASSINNPSRTEAFF
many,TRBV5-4,CASSLRRAQETQYF
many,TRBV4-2,CASSQRLAGGYYNEQFF
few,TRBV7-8,CASSLVTGGARNTQYF
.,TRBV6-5,CASIRDRPNDQPQHF
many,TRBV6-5,CASSPGSSSYNEQFF
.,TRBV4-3,CASSQDYRGGETQYF
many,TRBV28,CASSLNMGQSSPTKNIQYF
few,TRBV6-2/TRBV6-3,CAYGGPRAYMNTEAFF
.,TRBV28,CATAMASGSYEQYF